Below, one T cell receptor beta chain is given with its context. Repertoires were generated with immunoSEQ multiplex PCR, while TCRdb's copy carries only in-frame clones and drops some. Among about 150,000 clones listed, over 75% were seen once. This specimen belongs to a study of blood T cell repertoires in COVID-19. Study background: Acute and convalescent COVID-19 specimens originated in the United States, Italy and Spain. PBMCs, B-cell-depleted T cells, or T cells provided the cDNA or gDNA that made up the material.

The clonotype comes from a man aged 55-75 years with active or convalescent COVID-19. The sequenced sample consisted of peripheral blood.

CDR3 region: CASSLGRGHGYSYEQYF. CDR3 in DNA: TGTGCCAGCAGCTTGGGCAGGGGGCACGGGTACTCCTACGAGCAGTACTTC. The rearrangement joins TRBV5-8 to TRBJ2-7; 8 bases align to TRBD1. This CDR3 has 17 residues. Germline V gene sequence: CDR1 SGHTS, CDR2 YDEGEE. J gave up 0 bases and V 0 bases, and 8 bases lay outside the gene matches.